This T cell receptor beta chain was identified in a study of esophageal squamous cell carcinoma under preoperative chemotherapy. The CDR3 runs to 17 residues. Germline CDR1 is SGHNT and CDR2 is YENEEA. Trimming cost V 3 bases and J 1 base; bases outside gene matches: 2. The sample's time point: before preoperative PTX-NDP chemotherapy. TCRdb ran MiXCR on the PCR reads and lists one entry per CDR3 protein. The sample has about 30,000 distinct CDR3 sequences, 45% to 55% seen once; the top ten hold approximately 12%. This specimen was taken from a patient given preoperative chemotherapy. This sequence was found in a human donor with esophageal squamous cell carcinoma. The donor label of this sample is uncertain. The gene calls are TRBV11-3 and TRBJ2-1; 14 bases agree with TRBD2. The CDR3 DNA reads TGTGCCAGCAGCTTGGGACTAGCGGGGGCATCCTACAATGAGCAGTTCTTC. This sequence encodes CASSLGLAGASYNEQFF. The entire variable domain, with the rest obtained from reference TRBV11-3 and TRBJ2-1, is as follows: EAGVVQSPRYKIIEKKQPVAFWCNPISGHNTLYWYLQNLGQGPELLIRYENEEAVDDSQLPKDRFSAERLKGVDSTLKIQPAELGDSAVYLCASSLGLAGASYNEQFFGPGTRLTVL.